This note documents a single T cell receptor beta chain sequence. This sample was taken from a study of T-cell reconstitution after alpha-beta-depleted transplantation in children. V was pared by 4 bases and J by 9 bases, with 13 bases of the junction left unmatched. This CDR3 spans 16 amino acids. CDR1 KGHSY and CDR2 FQNENV come from the germline V gene. A library of TCRbeta sequences, prepared with unique molecular identifiers, was generated. TCRdb called the PCR reads again in MiXCR, with one record for every CDR3 protein. The table has 190,000 or so distinct CDR3 sequences, around 6.8% seen once. Material: PBMCs from the stem cell graft donor, obtained from the stem cell graft. The chain uses TRBV16 and TRBJ1-3, with 9 bases matching TRBD1. The source of this sequence is a human donor who donated a stem cell graft to a child with Wiskott-Aldrich syndrome. The CDR3 is CASSRIRGQGISTIYF. CDR3 in DNA: TGTGCCAGCAGCCGAATCCGGGGACAGGGCATATCCACCATATATTTT.